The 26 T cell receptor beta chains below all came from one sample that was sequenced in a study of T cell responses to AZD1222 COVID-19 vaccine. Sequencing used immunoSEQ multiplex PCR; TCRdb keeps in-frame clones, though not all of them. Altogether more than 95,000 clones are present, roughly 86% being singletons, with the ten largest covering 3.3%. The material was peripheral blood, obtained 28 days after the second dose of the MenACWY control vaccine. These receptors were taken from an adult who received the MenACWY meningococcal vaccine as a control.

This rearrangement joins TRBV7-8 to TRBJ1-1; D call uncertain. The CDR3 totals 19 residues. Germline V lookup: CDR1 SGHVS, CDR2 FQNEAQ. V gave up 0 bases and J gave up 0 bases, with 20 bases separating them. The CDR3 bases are TGTGCCAGCAGCTTAGCGGGTACAGTCCGCGGTCTAATGAACACTGAAGCTTTCTTT. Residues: CASSLAGTVRGLMNTEAFF.

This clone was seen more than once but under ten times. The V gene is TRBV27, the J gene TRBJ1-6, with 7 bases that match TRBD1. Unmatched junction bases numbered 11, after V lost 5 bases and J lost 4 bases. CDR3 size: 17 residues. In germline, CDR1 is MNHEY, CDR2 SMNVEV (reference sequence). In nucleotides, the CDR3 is TGTGCCAGCAGTCGATCCGGGACAGCCCTTTATAATTCACCCCTCCACTTT. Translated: CASSRSGTALYNSPLHF.

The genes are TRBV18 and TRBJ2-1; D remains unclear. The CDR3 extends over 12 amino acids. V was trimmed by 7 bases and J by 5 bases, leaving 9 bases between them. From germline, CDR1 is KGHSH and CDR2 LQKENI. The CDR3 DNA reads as TGTGCCAGCTTGCTAGATGACAATGAGCAGTTCTTC. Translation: CASLLDDNEQFF.

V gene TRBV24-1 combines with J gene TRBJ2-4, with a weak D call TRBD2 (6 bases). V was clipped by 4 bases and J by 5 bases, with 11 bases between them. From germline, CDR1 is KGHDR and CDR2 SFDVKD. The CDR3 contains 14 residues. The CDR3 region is CATSESGTQNIQYF. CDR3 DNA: TGTGCCACCAGTGAGTCCGGGACTCAAAACATTCAGTACTTC.

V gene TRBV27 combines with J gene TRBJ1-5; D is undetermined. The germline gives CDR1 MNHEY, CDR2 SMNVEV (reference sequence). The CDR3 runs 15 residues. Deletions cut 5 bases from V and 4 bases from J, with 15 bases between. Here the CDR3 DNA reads TGTGCCAGCAGTAGTACGAGGGTTGGGAATCAGCCCCAGCATTTT. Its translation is CASSSTRVGNQPQHF.

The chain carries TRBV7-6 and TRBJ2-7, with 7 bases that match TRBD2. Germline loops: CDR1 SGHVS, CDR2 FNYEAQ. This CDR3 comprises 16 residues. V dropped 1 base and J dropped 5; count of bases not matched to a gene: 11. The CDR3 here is CASSLEVTGGINEQYF. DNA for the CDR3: TGTGCCAGCAGCTTAGAAGTCACGGGGGGTATCAACGAGCAGTACTTC.

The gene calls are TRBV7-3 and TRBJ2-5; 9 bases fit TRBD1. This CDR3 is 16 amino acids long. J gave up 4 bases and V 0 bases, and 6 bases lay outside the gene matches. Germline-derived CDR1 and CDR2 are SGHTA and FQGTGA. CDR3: CASSLTQQGAGETQYF. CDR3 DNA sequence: TGTGCCAGCAGCTTAACTCAACAGGGGGCGGGAGAGACCCAGTACTTC.

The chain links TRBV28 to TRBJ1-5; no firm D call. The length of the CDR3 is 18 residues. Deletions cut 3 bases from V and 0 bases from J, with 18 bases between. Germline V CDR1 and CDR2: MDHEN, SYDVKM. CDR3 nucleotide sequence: TGTGCCAGCAGTTTTATTAGCCTTGCCGGATATAGCAATCAGCCCCAGCATTTT. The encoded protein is CASSFISLAGYSNQPQHF.

For the CDR3, the DNA is TGTGCCAGCAGCTCCAGGGGTAAAACTAGGGACGAGCAGTACTTC. Translation: CASSSRGKTRDEQYF. The rearrangement joins TRBV7-9 to TRBJ2-7; tentatively, D is TRBD1 (6 bases). Germline V gives CDR1 SEHNR, CDR2 FQNEAQ (reference sequence). The V and J ends lost 4 bases and 5 bases respectively, with 18 bases between them. The CDR3 spans 15 residues.

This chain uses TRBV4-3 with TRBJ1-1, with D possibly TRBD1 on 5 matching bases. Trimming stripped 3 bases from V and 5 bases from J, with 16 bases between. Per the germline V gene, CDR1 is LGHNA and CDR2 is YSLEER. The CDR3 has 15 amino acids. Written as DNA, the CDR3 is TGCGCCAGCAGCCACTGGGCAGGGAGTAAAACTGAAGCTTTCTTT. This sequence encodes CASSHWAGSKTEAFF.

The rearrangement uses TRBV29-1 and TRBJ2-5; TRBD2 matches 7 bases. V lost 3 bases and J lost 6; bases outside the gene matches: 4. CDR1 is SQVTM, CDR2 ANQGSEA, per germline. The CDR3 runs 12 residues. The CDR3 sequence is CSVETSSQTQYF. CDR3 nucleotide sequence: TGCAGCGTTGAGACTAGCTCCCAGACCCAGTACTTC.

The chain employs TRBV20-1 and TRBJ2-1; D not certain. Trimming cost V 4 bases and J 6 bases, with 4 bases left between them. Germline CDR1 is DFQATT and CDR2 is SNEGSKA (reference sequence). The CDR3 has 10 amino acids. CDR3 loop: CSATLNEQFF. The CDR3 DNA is TGCAGTGCTACTCTCAATGAGCAGTTCTTC.

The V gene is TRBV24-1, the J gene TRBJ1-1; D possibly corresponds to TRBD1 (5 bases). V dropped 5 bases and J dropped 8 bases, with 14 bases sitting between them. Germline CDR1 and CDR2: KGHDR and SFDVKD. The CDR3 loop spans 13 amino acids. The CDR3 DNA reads TGTGCCACCAGTGTGCGGCAGGGCTCCGAAGCTTTCTTT. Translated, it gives CATSVRQGSEAFF.

This CDR3 is CASSQYRGVRTYEQYF. The CDR3 DNA sequence: TGTGCCAGCAGCCAATATAGGGGAGTGAGGACCTACGAGCAGTACTTC. V usage is TRBV7-8 and J usage is TRBJ2-7; D may be TRBD1 or TRBD2 (5 bases each). CDR1 SGHVS and CDR2 FQNEAQ come from the germline V gene. The CDR3 extends over 16 amino acids. Trimming took 5 bases from V and 2 from J, leaving 19 bases between them.

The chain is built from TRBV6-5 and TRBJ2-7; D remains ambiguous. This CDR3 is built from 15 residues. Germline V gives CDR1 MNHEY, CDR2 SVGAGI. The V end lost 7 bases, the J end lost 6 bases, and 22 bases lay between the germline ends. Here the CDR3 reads CASTASKGSYTEQYF. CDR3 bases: TGTGCCAGCACGGCGTCGAAAGGTTCCTATACCGAGCAGTACTTC.

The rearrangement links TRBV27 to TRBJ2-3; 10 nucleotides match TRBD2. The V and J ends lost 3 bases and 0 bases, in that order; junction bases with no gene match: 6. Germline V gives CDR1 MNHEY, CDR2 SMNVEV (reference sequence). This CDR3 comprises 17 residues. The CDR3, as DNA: TGTGCCAGCAGTTTGAGCGGACTAGCGGCTAGCACAGATACGCAGTATTTT. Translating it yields CASSLSGLAASTDTQYF.

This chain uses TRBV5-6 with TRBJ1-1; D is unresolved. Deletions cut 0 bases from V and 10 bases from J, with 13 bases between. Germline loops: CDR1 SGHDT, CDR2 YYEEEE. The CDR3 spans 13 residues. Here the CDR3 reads CASSLDVGSRAFF. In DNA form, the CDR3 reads TGTGCCAGCAGCTTGGACGTCGGGAGTAGAGCTTTCTTT.

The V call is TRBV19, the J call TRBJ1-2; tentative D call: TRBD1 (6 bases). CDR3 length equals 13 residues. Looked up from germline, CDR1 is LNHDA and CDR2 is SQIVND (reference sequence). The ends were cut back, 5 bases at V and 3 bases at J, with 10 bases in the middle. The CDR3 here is CASSLHRDYGYTF. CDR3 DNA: TGTGCCAGTAGTCTTCACAGGGACTATGGCTACACCTTC.

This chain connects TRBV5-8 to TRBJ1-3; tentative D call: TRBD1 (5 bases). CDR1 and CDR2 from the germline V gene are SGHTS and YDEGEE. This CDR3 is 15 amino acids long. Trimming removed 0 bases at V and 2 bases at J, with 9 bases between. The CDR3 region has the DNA TGTGCCAGCAGCTTGGCTCCGGGGGCTGGAAACACCATATATTTT. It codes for CASSLAPGAGNTIYF.

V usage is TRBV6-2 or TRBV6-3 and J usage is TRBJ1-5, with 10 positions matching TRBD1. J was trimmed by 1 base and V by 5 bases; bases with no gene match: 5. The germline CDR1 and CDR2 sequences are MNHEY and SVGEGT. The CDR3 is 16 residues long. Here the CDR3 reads CASSPTGGGSNQPQHF. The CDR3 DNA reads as TGTGCCAGCAGTCCGACAGGGGGCGGGAGCAATCAGCCCCAGCATTTT.

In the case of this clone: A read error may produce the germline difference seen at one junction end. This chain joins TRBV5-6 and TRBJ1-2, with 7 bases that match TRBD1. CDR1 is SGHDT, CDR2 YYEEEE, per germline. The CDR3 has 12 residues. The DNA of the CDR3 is TGTGCCAGCAGCTCGAGTGACAGGGTTAAGGCCTTC. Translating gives CASSSSDRVKAF.

For the CDR3, the DNA is TGTGCCAGCAGTTACACCGGGACTAGCGCCTACGAGCAGTACTTC. This sequence encodes CASSYTGTSAYEQYF. The chain employs TRBV6-5 and TRBJ2-7, with TRBD2 matching over 10 bases. This CDR3 is 15 amino acids long. J gave up 2 bases and V 2 bases, and 3 bases lay outside the gene matches. Germline CDR1 is MNHEY and CDR2 is SVGAGI.

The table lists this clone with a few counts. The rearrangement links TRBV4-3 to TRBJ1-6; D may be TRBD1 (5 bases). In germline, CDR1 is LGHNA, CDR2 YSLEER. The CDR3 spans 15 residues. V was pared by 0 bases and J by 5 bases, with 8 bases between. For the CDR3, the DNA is TGCGCCAGCAGCCAAGATTGGGGGAATAATTCACCCCTCCACTTT. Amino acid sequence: CASSQDWGNNSPLHF.

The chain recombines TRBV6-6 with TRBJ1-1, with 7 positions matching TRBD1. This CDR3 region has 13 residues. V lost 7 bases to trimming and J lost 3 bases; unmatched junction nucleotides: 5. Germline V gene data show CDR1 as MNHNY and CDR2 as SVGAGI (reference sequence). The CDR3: CASTPDRDTEAFF. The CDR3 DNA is TGTGCCAGCACCCCCGACAGGGACACTGAAGCTTTCTTT.

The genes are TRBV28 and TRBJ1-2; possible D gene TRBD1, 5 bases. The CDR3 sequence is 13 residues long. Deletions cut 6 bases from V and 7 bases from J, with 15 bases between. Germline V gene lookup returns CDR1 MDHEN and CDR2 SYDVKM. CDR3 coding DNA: TGTGCCAGCAGATCAACAGGATTCGGTGGCTACACCTTC. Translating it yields CASRSTGFGGYTF.

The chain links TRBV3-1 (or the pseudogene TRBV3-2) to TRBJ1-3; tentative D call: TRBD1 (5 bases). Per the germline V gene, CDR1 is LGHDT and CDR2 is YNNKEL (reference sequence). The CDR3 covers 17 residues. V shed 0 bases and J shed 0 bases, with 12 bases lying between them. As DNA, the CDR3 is TGTGCCAGCAGCCAAGACTTGGGAGACAGCTCTGGAAACACCATATATTTT. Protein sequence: CASSQDLGDSSGNTIYF.